This is a list of T cell receptor beta chains from one sample in a study of blood T cell repertoires in COVID-19. Clones were read by immunoSEQ multiplex PCR, and TCRdb kept only the in-frame ones, dropping some. The data hold 150,000 to 200,000 clones, with roughly four fifths observed a single time. Sequencing was performed on peripheral blood. The receptors come from a man aged 60 to 75 with active or convalescent COVID-19. Each CDR3 is given with its conserved first and last residue. The order of the fields is clone size, V gene, J gene, D gene, CDR3 DNA, CDR3 protein. The D gene is left open where the match is weak. Expanded clones get a size class; other rows say once, few or many, or leave the size out.

clone size: .
V gene: TRBV20-1
J gene: TRBJ2-3
D gene: TRBD2
CDR3 DNA: TGCAGTGCTAGTCCGGCTAGCGGGGGATCAGATACGCAGTATTTT
CDR3 protein: CSASPASGGSDTQYF

clone size: .
V gene: TRBV18
J gene: TRBJ2-5
D gene: TRBD1
CDR3 DNA: TGTGCCAGTAGGACAGGGGAAGAGACCCAGTACTTC
CDR3 protein: CASRTGEETQYF

clone size: .
V gene: TRBV19
J gene: TRBJ1-2
D gene: TRBD1
CDR3 DNA: TGTGCCAGTAGTACGCCTGACAGGGCCTCTCCTTTCCGCACAAACTTCTATGGCTACACCTTC
CDR3 protein: CASSTPDRASPFRTNFYGYTF

clone size: .
V gene: TRBV27
J gene: TRBJ2-1
D gene: TRBD1
CDR3 DNA: TGTGCCAGCAGTTTCGGACAGGCCCTTGACCAGTTCTTC
CDR3 protein: CASSFGQALDQFF

clone size: .
V gene: TRBV4-1
J gene: TRBJ1-6
D gene: .
CDR3 DNA: TGCGCCAGCAGCCAAGGAGAAATTTCACCCCTCCACTTT
CDR3 protein: CASSQGEISPLHF

clone size: .
V gene: TRBV7-2
J gene: TRBJ1-1
D gene: .
CDR3 DNA: TGTGCCAGCAGCCTCCAGGGGACCACTGAAGCTTTCTTT
CDR3 protein: CASSLQGTTEAFF

clone size: .
V gene: TRBV29-1
J gene: TRBJ1-4
D gene: TRBD1
CDR3 DNA: TGCAGCGTTGGGACAGGACCTAATGAAAAACTGTTTTTT
CDR3 protein: CSVGTGPNEKLFF

clone size: few
V gene: TRBV25-1
J gene: TRBJ1-4
D gene: TRBD1
CDR3 DNA: TGTGCCAGCAGTGGAGCAGGGGGAAATGAAAAACTGTTTTTT
CDR3 protein: CASSGAGGNEKLFF

clone size: .
V gene: TRBV11-2
J gene: TRBJ1-3
D gene: .
CDR3 DNA: TGTGCCAGCAGCTACTCAAGGGGCACTGGAAACACCATATATTTT
CDR3 protein: CASSYSRGTGNTIYF

clone size: .
V gene: TRBV3-1/TRBV3-2
J gene: TRBJ2-1
D gene: .
CDR3 DNA: TGTGCCAGCAGCCAGTTAGCTGAGCAGTTCTTC
CDR3 protein: CASSQLAEQFF

clone size: .
V gene: TRBV7-8
J gene: TRBJ2-3
D gene: TRBD2
CDR3 DNA: TGTGCCAGCTCCCCGGGGGGGGGCACAGATACGCAGTATTTT
CDR3 protein: CASSPGGGTDTQYF

clone size: .
V gene: TRBV25-1
J gene: TRBJ2-7
D gene: .
CDR3 DNA: TGTGCCAGCAGTGCCTCAGGGGACGAGCAGTACTTC
CDR3 protein: CASSASGDEQYF

clone size: .
V gene: TRBV12-3/TRBV12-4
J gene: TRBJ2-1
D gene: .
CDR3 DNA: TGTGCCAGCAGTTTAACCGGGTCCAATGAGCAGTTCTTC
CDR3 protein: CASSLTGSNEQFF

clone size: .
V gene: TRBV5-8
J gene: TRBJ2-5
D gene: .
CDR3 DNA: TGTGCCAGCAGTCTCGGGGGAGGCCGGTTTGCGGAGACCCAGTACTTC
CDR3 protein: CASSLGGGRFAETQYF

clone size: few
V gene: TRBV6-5
J gene: TRBJ1-2
D gene: TRBD1
CDR3 DNA: TGTGCCAGCAGACAAGGACAGGGAGGAGGCTACACCTTC
CDR3 protein: CASRQGQGGGYTF

clone size: .
V gene: TRBV18
J gene: TRBJ2-5
D gene: .
CDR3 DNA: TGTGCCAGCTCACCCACGACGGTAGCCTTAGAGACCCAGTACTTC
CDR3 protein: CASSPTTVALETQYF

clone size: once
V gene: TRBV29-1
J gene: TRBJ1-2
D gene: TRBD1
CDR3 DNA: TGCAGCGTCGCCGGAGGGGGCGCGAACTATGGCTACACCTTC
CDR3 protein: CSVAGGGANYGYTF

clone size: .
V gene: TRBV28
J gene: TRBJ2-7
D gene: .
CDR3 DNA: TGTGCCAGCAGTCTGACTAACTACGAGCAGTACTTC
CDR3 protein: CASSLTNYEQYF

clone size: .
V gene: TRBV18
J gene: TRBJ2-2
D gene: TRBD2
CDR3 DNA: TGTGCCAGCTCACCACCTGGGCTAGCGGGCAACACCGGGGAGCTGTTTTTT
CDR3 protein: CASSPPGLAGNTGELFF

clone size: .
V gene: TRBV5-4
J gene: TRBJ2-3
D gene: TRBD1
CDR3 DNA: TGTGCCAGCAGCGTGGGACAGGGGCAAGATACGCAGTATTTT
CDR3 protein: CASSVGQGQDTQYF

clone size: few
V gene: TRBV7-6
J gene: TRBJ1-1
D gene: TRBD1
CDR3 DNA: TGTGCCAGCAGCCCGGACAGGGGTAGAACTTTCTTT
CDR3 protein: CASSPDRGRTFF

clone size: few
V gene: TRBV28
J gene: TRBJ1-1
D gene: TRBD1
CDR3 DNA: TGTGCCAGCAGTTCACCGACAGGGGGAAAGGACACTGAAGCTTTCTTT
CDR3 protein: CASSSPTGGKDTEAFF

clone size: .
V gene: TRBV5-1
J gene: TRBJ2-5
D gene: TRBD1
CDR3 DNA: TGCGCCAGCAGCGTGGGGACAGCCCGAGAGACCCAGTACTTC
CDR3 protein: CASSVGTARETQYF

clone size: .
V gene: TRBV10-1
J gene: TRBJ2-2
D gene: .
CDR3 DNA: TGCGCCAGCAGTGAGAGGGGGACGGCGAACACCGGGGAGCTGTTTTTT
CDR3 protein: CASSERGTANTGELFF

clone size: .
V gene: TRBV19
J gene: TRBJ2-7
D gene: .
CDR3 DNA: TGTGCCAGTAGCAGAGAGGGGACGGGAGTCTACGAGCAGTACTTC
CDR3 protein: CASSREGTGVYEQYF

clone size: once
V gene: TRBV9
J gene: TRBJ2-2
D gene: .
CDR3 DNA: TGTGCCAGCTCACCCCGGGACACCCCCAACGGGGAGCTGTTTTTT
CDR3 protein: CASSPRDTPNGELFF

clone size: .
V gene: TRBV7-9
J gene: TRBJ2-5
D gene: TRBD2
CDR3 DNA: TGTGCCAGCAGCCGGGGGCGGGGGGGCCAAGAGACCCAGTACTTC
CDR3 protein: CASSRGRGGQETQYF

clone size: .
V gene: TRBV5-1
J gene: TRBJ2-1
D gene: TRBD2
CDR3 DNA: TGCGCCAGCAGCTATACTAGCGGGGGGGCCCTCTCCAATGAGCAGTTCTTC
CDR3 protein: CASSYTSGGALSNEQFF